This is a list of T cell receptor beta chains from one sample in a study of T cells in Graves' hyperthyroidism and ophthalmopathy. TCRdb reanalysed the multiplex PCR reads using MiXCR and keeps one entry per CDR3 protein. The sample lists approximately 430,000 distinct CDR3 sequences, roughly 14% occurring once. The sequenced sample was blood. Receptor source: a man aged 18 to 29 with Graves' ophthalmopathy. CDR3s include the opening cysteine and the closing phenylalanine or tryptophan. Fields, in order: D gene, clone size, J gene, V gene, CDR3 DNA, CDR3 protein. D genes are given only for firm matches. Clone size, where shown, is once, few, many, or a class for clones that have expanded.

TRBD1,few,TRBJ2-5,TRBV5-4,TGTGCCAGCAGCAAAGGACAGGGAACGACAGAGACCCAGTACTTC,CASSKGQGTTETQYF
-,many,TRBJ2-5,TRBV6-5,TGTGCCAGCAGTTACTCTATCCGACAAGAGACCCAGTACTTC,CASSYSIRQETQYF
-,-,TRBJ2-2,TRBV3-1,TGTGCCAGCAGCCCCGGGTCCCAAACACCCGGGGAGCTGTTTTTT,CASSPGSQTPGELFF
-,many,TRBJ1-6,TRBV10-2,TGCGCCACCAGAGAGGGGTATAATTCACCCCTCCACTTT,CATREGYNSPLHF
-,many,TRBJ2-3,TRBV11-1,TGTGCCAGCAGCTTAGCGGCAGGCACAGATACGCAGTATTTT,CASSLAAGTDTQYF
TRBD1,many,TRBJ1-4,TRBV3-1,TGTGCCAGCAGCCGGTGGGACAGTGCAACTAATGAAAAACTGTTTTTT,CASSRWDSATNEKLFF
-,many,TRBJ1-5,TRBV7-9,TGTGCCAGCAGCTCCCGAAGGGTTACGGGGGCCAGGGTTCAGCCCCAGCATTTT,CASSSRRVTGARVQPQHF
-,few,TRBJ2-2,TRBV3-1,TGTGCCAGCAGCCCCGTCTCCGTCTGGTTCGCGAACACCGGGGAGCTGTTTTTT,CASSPVSVWFANTGELFF
-,many,TRBJ2-1,TRBV7-2,TGTGCCAGCAGCGTTGACGGAAGCTCCTACAATGAGCAGTTCTTC,CASSVDGSSYNEQFF
-,few,TRBJ2-3,TRBV5-6,TGTGCCAGCAGCTTGTTTCCTACTAGCCGCCTATCGACTAGCACAGATACGCAGTATTTT,CASSLFPTSRLSTSTDTQYF
-,few,TRBJ2-3,TRBV18,TGTGCCAGCTCACCTCCCCGGATCGGCACAGATACGCAGTATTTT,CASSPPRIGTDTQYF
-,many,TRBJ2-3,TRBV18,TGTGCCAGCTCACCTATGGGAACAGTCAGCACAGATACGCAGTATTTT,CASSPMGTVSTDTQYF
TRBD1,-,TRBJ1-3,TRBV9,TGTGCCAGCAGCGTTGGACAGGACTCTGGAAACACCATATATTTT,CASSVGQDSGNTIYF
-,-,TRBJ1-2,TRBV19,TGTGCCAGTAGTACCCTCTCCGGACATAAGATCTATGGCTACACCTTC,CASSTLSGHKIYGYTF
-,-,TRBJ1-1,TRBV10-1,TGCGCCAGCAGTTCGGGGCGTTCGGACACTGAAGCTTTCTTT,CASSSGRSDTEAFF
-,many,TRBJ1-3,TRBV6-1,TGTGCCAGCAGATTATTGACAGACGGCTCTGGAAACACCATATATTTT,CASRLLTDGSGNTIYF
-,many,TRBJ2-7,TRBV6-2/TRBV6-3,TGTGCCAGCAGTTACTTCCAGACCTACGAGCAGTACTTC,CASSYFQTYEQYF
-,-,TRBJ2-7,TRBV4-1,TGCGCCAGCAACCGAGTAGGGGGGGACGAGAAGTACTTC,CASNRVGGDEKYF
-,few,TRBJ2-7,TRBV25-1,TGTGCCGTGCAAAGAGGGGTCTACGAGCAGTACTTC,CAVQRGVYEQYF
TRBD1,many,TRBJ2-3,TRBV19,TGTGCCAGTAGTATTATCCCGGGACAGCTAACAGATACGCAGTATTTT,CASSIIPGQLTDTQYF
TRBD1,-,TRBJ1-5,TRBV10-2,TGCGCCAGCAGTGACCCGACAGGGCCGGGCAATCAGCCCCAGCATTTT,CASSDPTGPGNQPQHF
-,-,TRBJ2-1,TRBV19,TGTGCCAGTAGTATAGGGGGACTGGGGCCCTACAATGAGCAGTTCTTC,CASSIGGLGPYNEQFF
TRBD1,few,TRBJ1-2,TRBV29-1,TGCAGCGTTGAATTTGACAGGGGGTACGGCTACACCTTC,CSVEFDRGYGYTF
-,many,TRBJ2-1,TRBV30,TGTGCCTGGAGTGACTTCGCGGGAATATCATCTGAGCAGTTCTTC,CAWSDFAGISSEQFF
-,few,TRBJ2-7,TRBV6-9,TGTGCCAGCATTTCGGTTCACAACGAGCAGTACTTC,CASISVHNEQYF
-,many,TRBJ2-1,TRBV20-1,TGCAGTGCTAGAGACCCGGGACACTCCTACAATGAGCAGTTCTTC,CSARDPGHSYNEQFF
TRBD2,-,TRBJ2-3,TRBV7-2,TGTGCCAGCAGTTACTCGGAGCGGGGATTCACAGATACGCAGTATTTT,CASSYSERGFTDTQYF
-,few,TRBJ2-3,TRBV6-1,TGTGCCAGCAGCGCGGACCGAGGAGTAGGCACAGATACGCAGTATTTT,CASSADRGVGTDTQYF
-,few,TRBJ1-2,TRBV5-5,TGTGCCAGCAGCCCACCTGCCGGACGGGGAGCCCTCTATGGCTACACCTTC,CASSPPAGRGALYGYTF
-,many,TRBJ2-5,TRBV7-2,TGTGCCAGCAGTCAATTCGAGAACTTAGAGACCCAGTACTTC,CASSQFENLETQYF
-,many,TRBJ2-3,TRBV30,TGTGCCTGGTTCCACTTTCCCACAGATACGCAGTATTTT,CAWFHFPTDTQYF
TRBD2,-,TRBJ2-2,TRBV11-2,TGTGCCAGCAGCCACCCAGTGGGAGCGGGAACCGGGGAGCTGTTTTTT,CASSHPVGAGTGELFF
-,many,TRBJ1-1,TRBV12-5,TGTGCTAGTGGTTGGGGGGCTGAAGCTTTCTTT,CASGWGAEAFF
-,many,TRBJ2-3,TRBV12-3/TRBV12-4,TGTGCCAGCTCAGTTTACTTCTTAAGGGAGGATACGCAGTATTTT,CASSVYFLREDTQYF
-,-,TRBJ1-3,TRBV18,TGTGCCAGCTCACCGCCCACGAGGGCCGCCACCATATATTTT,CASSPPTRAATIYF
-,many,TRBJ2-1,TRBV3-1,TGTGCCAGCAGCCAATTAAGGTTTGCGGCTGAGCAGTTCTTC,CASSQLRFAAEQFF
-,many,TRBJ2-1,TRBV6-1,TGTGCCAGCAGTTTCGCGGACCGATCCCCCTCCTACAATGAGCAGTTCTTC,CASSFADRSPSYNEQFF
-,many,TRBJ1-3,TRBV7-6,TGTGCCAGCAGCTTAAGCCTCTCTGGAAACACCATATATTTT,CASSLSLSGNTIYF
TRBD2,many,TRBJ2-2,TRBV5-1,TGCGCCAGCAGCGTAGGGACTACACGCACCGGGGAGCTGTTTTTT,CASSVGTTRTGELFF
-,many,TRBJ1-3,TRBV7-8,TGTGCCAGCAGCTTAGGAGCGTGGGGAAACACCATATATTTT,CASSLGAWGNTIYF
TRBD1,few,TRBJ2-3,TRBV10-1,TGCGCCAGCAGTGAGAGCGGGACAGGGCAAGATACGCAGTATTTT,CASSESGTGQDTQYF
TRBD1,few,TRBJ1-1,TRBV30,TGTGCCTGGAGCCCCCTGACAGGGGTCCCCTTAGGGCCTGAAGCTTTCTTT,CAWSPLTGVPLGPEAFF
-,once,TRBJ2-7,TRBV4-2,TGTGCCAGCAGCCAAGCCCCCCAATACGAGCAGTACTTC,CASSQAPQYEQYF
TRBD1,many,TRBJ2-7,TRBV5-1,TGCGCCAGCAGCGGGGGACAGGGGAACTACGAGCAGTACTTC,CASSGGQGNYEQYF
-,many,TRBJ1-6,TRBV9,TGTGCCAGCAGCGTAGTTCCGGGAGAGGTATCACCCCTCCACTTT,CASSVVPGEVSPLHF
TRBD2,many,TRBJ2-3,TRBV13,TGTGCCAGCAGCCTACGACTAGCGGGAAGGACAGATACGCAGTATTTT,CASSLRLAGRTDTQYF
-,many,TRBJ2-6,TRBV28,TGTGCCAGCAGCTCAGGGGCGACGACTGGGGCCAACGTCCTGACTTTC,CASSSGATTGANVLTF
-,few,TRBJ1-1,TRBV5-8,TGTGCCAGCAGCTCGCTAGCTAAGAACACTGAAGCTTTCTTT,CASSSLAKNTEAFF
TRBD2,-,TRBJ2-7,TRBV6-2/TRBV6-3,TGTGCCAGCAGAGGCCCCTTAGCGGGACGAATATGGGAGCAGTACTTC,CASRGPLAGRIWEQYF
-,few,TRBJ2-1,TRBV7-2,TGTGCCAGCAGCTTGGTCCAGATCGGGCAGTTCTTC,CASSLVQIGQFF
TRBD2,many,TRBJ2-1,TRBV12-3/TRBV12-4,TGTGCCAGCACCATGACTAGCGGGGGGACCAATGAGCAGTTCTTC,CASTMTSGGTNEQFF
-,-,TRBJ2-1,TRBV19,TGTGCCAGTAGTATGGTTAGCGAGACCTACAATGAGCAGTTCTTC,CASSMVSETYNEQFF
TRBD2,many,TRBJ2-3,TRBV6-2/TRBV6-3,TGTGCCAGCAGTTACTCTGGACTAGCTGCCAGAGATACGCAGTATTTT,CASSYSGLAARDTQYF
TRBD2,-,TRBJ2-7,TRBV6-1,TGTGCCAACAGTCAGCTAGCGGGAGTCCACGAGCAGTACTTC,CANSQLAGVHEQYF